A selection of T cell receptor beta chains follows, all from one sample in a study of T-cell memory formation after mild COVID-19. TCRdb re-called the 5' RACE reads with MiXCR, one entry per CDR3 protein. The sample lists around 200,000 distinct CDR3 sequences, about 27% occurring once. The sample taken for sequencing was PBMCs or a T cell subset sorted from them (not recorded which). These receptor sequences come from an adult woman who had mild COVID-19 (a few samples of this study predate the infection). Cell type and time point are not known. CDR3s include the opening cysteine and the closing phenylalanine or tryptophan. Each record gives: J gene, D gene, V gene, CDR3 protein. The D gene is left open where the match is weak.

TRBJ2-1 TRBD2 TRBV2 CASTTSGGAEQFF
TRBJ2-7 TRBD2 TRBV7-9 CASSPTAGEGYF
TRBJ2-7 TRBD2 TRBV2 CASKGGTSGYYEQYF
TRBJ2-4 TRBD2 TRBV4-2 CASSQDLASGGANIQYF
TRBJ2-5 . TRBV20-1 CSGGGVQETQYF
TRBJ2-2 TRBD2 TRBV7-3 CASSSGIGTGELFF
TRBJ2-2 TRBD2 TRBV5-4 CASREGTSGRITGELFF
TRBJ2-7 . TRBV4-1 CASSQEQGGYEQYF
TRBJ2-7 . TRBV30 CAWSVTAVEQYF
TRBJ1-1 . TRBV7-9 CASSLGVTEAFF
TRBJ1-2 . TRBV30 CAWEGGVNYGYTF
TRBJ1-3 . TRBV7-9 CASSSGHISGNTIYF
TRBJ2-6 TRBD1 TRBV9 CASSGQGLVSGANVLTF
TRBJ1-1 TRBD1 TRBV2 CASSADRGTEAFF
TRBJ2-5 . TRBV7-7 CASAEGPTQETQYF
TRBJ2-3 TRBD1 TRBV2 CAVTGDREWDTQYF
TRBJ1-1 TRBD1 TRBV3-1 CASRDRGRNTEAFF
TRBJ2-3 . TRBV24-1 CATRSGVAGTDTQYF
TRBJ2-4 . TRBV20-1 CSARDYQGPHIQYF
TRBJ2-2 . TRBV29-1 CSVRGAPETTGELFF
TRBJ2-4 . TRBV5-1 CASSPRQGSLTKNIQYF
TRBJ1-5 . TRBV7-7 CASSLVRRRPNQPQHF
TRBJ2-1 TRBD2 TRBV3-1 CASSRTGTNNEQFF
TRBJ2-1 . TRBV29-1 CSVELTGPKTSYNEQFF
TRBJ2-7 . TRBV3-1 CASSNYYEQYF
TRBJ1-2 . TRBV9 CASTGARDASVDGNYGYTF
TRBJ2-1 . TRBV4-1 CASSQTQAGEQFF
TRBJ2-7 . TRBV7-2 CARPPGAFRDYEQYF
TRBJ1-2 TRBD1 TRBV5-1 CASSLGTVGDYGYTF
TRBJ2-5 TRBD1 TRBV7-2 CASSPRGTGEVPQYF
TRBJ1-2 . TRBV5-4 CASSLGRGDGYTF
TRBJ2-6 . TRBV5-6 CASSSQLISGANVLTF
TRBJ2-1 TRBD2 TRBV27 CASSLSSGSSYNEQFF
TRBJ1-2 TRBD1 TRBV20-1 CSAVATTGPNGYTF
TRBJ2-1 . TRBV11-2 CASSLAGYDEQFF
TRBJ2-7 . TRBV25-1 CASSRQASSYEQYF
TRBJ1-1 TRBD1 TRBV20-1 CSAKQGGSLEAFF
TRBJ2-1 TRBD2 TRBV9 CASSVSGGAGNEQFF
TRBJ2-7 TRBD2 TRBV4-2 CASSQGSSGGYEQYF
TRBJ2-7 . TRBV5-1 CASSPGQPRQYEQYF
TRBJ2-7 . TRBV9 CASSPRSETDSYEQYF
TRBJ2-2 TRBD1 TRBV20-1 CSARLRGHATGELFF
TRBJ2-3 . TRBV7-2 CASSFEGQIDTQYF
TRBJ1-1 . TRBV11-2 CASSSRGAALGTEAFF
TRBJ2-1 . TRBV18 CASSPTGRDEQFF
TRBJ1-4 TRBD1 TRBV6-5 CASRQGGEKLFF
TRBJ2-2 TRBD2 TRBV5-5 CASSFLGGTNTGELFF
TRBJ1-2 TRBD1 TRBV19 CASSIRQPRTGDTYGYTF
TRBJ2-7 . TRBV5-1 CASSLTTPYEQYF
TRBJ2-5 . TRBV28 CAIGRAGGRETQYF
TRBJ2-1 . TRBV30 CAWTQLAGALNEQFF
TRBJ1-1 TRBD1 TRBV12-3/TRBV12-4 CASSLVPQGVDTEAFF
TRBJ2-7 TRBD2 TRBV11-2 CASSDLAGLYEQYF
TRBJ1-2 . TRBV6-5 CASSYSGTAVKYGYTF
TRBJ2-5 . TRBV7-6 CASSLDRGGGTQYF
TRBJ1-1 . TRBV20-1 CSADLGGPYTEAFF
TRBJ2-1 . TRBV15 CATSRDRALILNEQFF
TRBJ2-3 . TRBV7-2 CASSLVGGLARADTQYF
TRBJ1-1 . TRBV27 CASSLKGLRMNTEAFF
TRBJ2-1 TRBD2 TRBV19 CASSKGGLGTYNEQFF